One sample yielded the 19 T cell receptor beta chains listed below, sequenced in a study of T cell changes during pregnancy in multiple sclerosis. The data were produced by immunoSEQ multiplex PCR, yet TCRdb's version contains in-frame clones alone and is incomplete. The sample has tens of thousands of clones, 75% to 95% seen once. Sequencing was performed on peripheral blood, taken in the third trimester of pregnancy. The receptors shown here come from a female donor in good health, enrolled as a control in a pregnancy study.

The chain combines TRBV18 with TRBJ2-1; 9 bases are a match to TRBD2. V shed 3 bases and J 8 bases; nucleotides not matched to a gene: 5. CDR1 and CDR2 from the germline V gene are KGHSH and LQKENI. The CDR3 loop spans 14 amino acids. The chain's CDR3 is CASSPGIAGDEQFF. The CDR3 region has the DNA TGTGCCAGCTCACCGGGTATAGCGGGAGATGAGCAGTTCTTC.

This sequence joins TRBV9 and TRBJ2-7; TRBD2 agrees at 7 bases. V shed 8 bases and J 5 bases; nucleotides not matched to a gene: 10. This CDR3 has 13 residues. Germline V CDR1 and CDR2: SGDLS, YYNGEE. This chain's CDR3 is CASGGVGKHEQYF. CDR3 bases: TGTGCCAGTGGGGGGGTAGGGAAGCACGAGCAGTACTTC.

The CDR3 DNA follows: TGTGCCAGCTCAGGGACTCGGACCAATGAGCAGTTCTTC. Translation gives CASSGTRTNEQFF. This chain uses TRBV2 with TRBJ2-1; D may be TRBD2 (6 bases). Germline values: CDR1 SNHLY, CDR2 FYNNEI. The CDR3 totals 13 residues. Trimming took 8 bases from V and 6 from J, leaving 14 bases between them.

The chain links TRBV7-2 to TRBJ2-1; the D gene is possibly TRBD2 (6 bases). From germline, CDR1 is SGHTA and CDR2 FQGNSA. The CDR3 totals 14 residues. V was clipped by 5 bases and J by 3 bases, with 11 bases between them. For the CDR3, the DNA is TGTGCCAGCAGCGCGGGACTTAACTACAATGAGCAGTTCTTC. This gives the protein CASSAGLNYNEQFF.

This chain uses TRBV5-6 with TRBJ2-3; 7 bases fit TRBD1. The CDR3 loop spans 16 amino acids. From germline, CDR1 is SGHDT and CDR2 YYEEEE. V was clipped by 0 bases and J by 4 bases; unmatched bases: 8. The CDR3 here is CASSLGQGLRADTQYF. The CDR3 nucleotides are TGTGCCAGCAGCTTGGGACAGGGTTTAAGGGCAGATACGCAGTATTTT. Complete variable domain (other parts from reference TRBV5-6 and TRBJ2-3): DAGVTQSPTHLIKTRGQQVTLRCSPKSGHDTVSWYQQALGQGPQFIFQYYEEEERQRGNFPDRFSGHQFPNYSSELNVNALLLGDSALYLCASSLGQGLRADTQYFGPGTRLTVL.

CDR3 DNA: TGTGCTAGTGGTTTGGGGATCCGATGGCAGGGCCAGGGGGATGAGCAGTTCTTC. Protein product: CASGLGIRWQGQGDEQFF. The chain employs TRBV12-5 and TRBJ2-1; 7 nucleotides match TRBD1. V shed 1 base, J shed 8 bases, and the junction held 17 bases outside the gene matches. The length of the CDR3 is 18 residues. CDR1 is LGHNT and CDR2 is FRNRAP in the germline V gene.

The CDR3 loop is CASSLAGSYEQYF. The CDR3, as DNA: TGTGCCAGCAGCTTGGCAGGGTCCTACGAGCAGTACTTC. The chain uses TRBV5-6 and TRBJ2-7, with a weak D call TRBD1 (5 bases). From germline, CDR1 is SGHDT and CDR2 YYEEEE. V lost 0 bases and J 1 base, leaving 5 bases between the germline ends. The CDR3 is 13 residues long.

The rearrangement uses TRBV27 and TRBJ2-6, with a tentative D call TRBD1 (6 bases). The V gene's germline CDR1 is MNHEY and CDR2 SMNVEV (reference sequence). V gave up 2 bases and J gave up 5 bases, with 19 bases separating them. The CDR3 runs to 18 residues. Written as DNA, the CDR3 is TGTGCCAGCAGTTTAGGACCGCCTTGGACAGAGTGGGCCAACGTCCTGACTTTC. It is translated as CASSLGPPWTEWANVLTF.

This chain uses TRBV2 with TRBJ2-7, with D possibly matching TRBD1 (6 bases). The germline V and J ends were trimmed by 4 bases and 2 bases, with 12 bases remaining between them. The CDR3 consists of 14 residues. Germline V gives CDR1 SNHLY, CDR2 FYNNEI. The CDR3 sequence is CASSGADRAYEQYF. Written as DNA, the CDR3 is TGTGCCAGCAGTGGTGCGGACAGAGCCTACGAGCAGTACTTC.

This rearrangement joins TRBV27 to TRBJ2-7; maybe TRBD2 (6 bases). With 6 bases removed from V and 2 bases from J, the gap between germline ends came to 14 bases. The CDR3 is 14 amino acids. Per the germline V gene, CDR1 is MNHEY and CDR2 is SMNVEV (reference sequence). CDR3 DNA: TGTGCCAGCAGGGCTAGCGAGTCCCCCTACGAGCAGTACTTC. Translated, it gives CASRASESPYEQYF.

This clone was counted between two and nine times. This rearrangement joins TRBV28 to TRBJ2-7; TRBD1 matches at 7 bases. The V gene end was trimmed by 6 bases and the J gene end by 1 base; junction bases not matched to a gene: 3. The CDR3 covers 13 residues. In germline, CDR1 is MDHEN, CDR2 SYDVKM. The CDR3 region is CASRQGLSYEQYF. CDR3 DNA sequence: TGTGCCAGCAGACAGGGGCTGTCCTACGAGCAGTACTTC.

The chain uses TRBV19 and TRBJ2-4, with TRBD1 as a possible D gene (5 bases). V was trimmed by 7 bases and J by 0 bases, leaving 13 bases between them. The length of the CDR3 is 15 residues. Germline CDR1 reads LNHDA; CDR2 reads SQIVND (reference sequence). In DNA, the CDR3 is TGTGCCAGTACTAACCAGGGCCTAGCCAAAAACATTCAGTACTTC. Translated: CASTNQGLAKNIQYF.

The CDR3: CASSPRTSGTLSYNEQFF. For the CDR3, the DNA is TGTGCCAGTAGTCCCCGGACTAGCGGGACCCTCTCCTACAATGAGCAGTTCTTC. J is TRBJ2-1 and V is TRBV19, with TRBD2 matching over 12 bases. Germline CDR1 and CDR2: LNHDA and SQIVND (reference sequence). V was pared by 5 bases and J by 0 bases, with 8 bases of the junction left unmatched. CDR3 length equals 18 residues.

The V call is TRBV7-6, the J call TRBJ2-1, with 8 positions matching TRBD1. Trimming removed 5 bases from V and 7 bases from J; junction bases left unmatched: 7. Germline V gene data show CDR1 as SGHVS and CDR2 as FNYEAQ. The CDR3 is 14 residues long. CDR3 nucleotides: TGTGCCAGCAGCAACCGGGACAGGAGAAATGAGCAGTTCTTC. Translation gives CASSNRDRRNEQFF.

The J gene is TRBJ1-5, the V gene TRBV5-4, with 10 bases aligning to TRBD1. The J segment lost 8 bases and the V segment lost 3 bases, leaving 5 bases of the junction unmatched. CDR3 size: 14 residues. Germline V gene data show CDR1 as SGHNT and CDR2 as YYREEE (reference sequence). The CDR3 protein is CASSSRDRGEPQHF. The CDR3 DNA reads TGTGCCAGCAGCTCCCGGGACAGGGGAGAGCCCCAGCATTTT. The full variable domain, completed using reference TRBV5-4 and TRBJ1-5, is ETGVTQSPTHLIKTRGQQVTLRCSSQSGHNTVSWYQQALGQGPQFIFQYYREEENGRGNFPPRFSGLQFPNYSSELNVNALELDDSALYLCASSSRDRGEPQHFGDGTRLSIL.

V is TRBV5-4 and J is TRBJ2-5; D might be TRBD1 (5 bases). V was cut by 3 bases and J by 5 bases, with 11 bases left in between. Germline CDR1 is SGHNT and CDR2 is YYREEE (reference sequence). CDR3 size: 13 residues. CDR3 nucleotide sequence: TGTGCCAGCAGCTCAGGGAACGTTGAGACCCAGTACTTC. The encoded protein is CASSSGNVETQYF.

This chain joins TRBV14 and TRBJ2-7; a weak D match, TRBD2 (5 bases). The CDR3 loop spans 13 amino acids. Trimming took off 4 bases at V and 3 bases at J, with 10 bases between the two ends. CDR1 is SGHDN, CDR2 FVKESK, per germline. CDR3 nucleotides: TGTGCCAGCAGCCCCCTCCGGGGCTACGAGCAGTACTTC. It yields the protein CASSPLRGYEQYF.

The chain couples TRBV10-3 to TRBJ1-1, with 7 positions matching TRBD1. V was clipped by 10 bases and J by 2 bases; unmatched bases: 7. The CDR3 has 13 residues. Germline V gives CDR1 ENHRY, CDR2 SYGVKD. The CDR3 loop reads CATQGQTNTEAFF. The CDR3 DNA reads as TGTGCCACACAGGGACAGACTAACACTGAAGCTTTCTTT.

In nucleotides, the CDR3 is TGTGCCAGCAGCTTAGGCAGCTACGAGCAGTACTTC. Residues: CASSLGSYEQYF. V is TRBV11-2 and J is TRBJ2-7; D is undetermined. Germline CDR1 SGHAT, CDR2 FQNNGV. Trimming stripped 1 base from V and 3 bases from J, with 4 bases between. The CDR3 covers 12 residues.